This T cell receptor beta chain is from a study of blood T cell repertoires in COVID-19. The CDR3 length is 15 residues. V dropped 5 bases and J dropped 1; count of bases not matched to a gene: 6. The germline V gene has CDR1 SGHKS and CDR2 YYEKEE (reference sequence). TCRdb's copy holds only in-frame clones and misses some; the assay was immunoSEQ multiplex PCR. The data show fewer than 300,000 clones, 80% to 95% seen once. Sequencing was carried out using peripheral blood. J is TRBJ2-5 and V is TRBV5-5, with 9 positions matching TRBD1. This TCR derives from a woman in her twenties or thirties with COVID-19, enrolled during active disease. In DNA, the CDR3 is TGTGCCAGCAGTCACGCGACAGGGGGCCAAGAGACCCAGTACTTC. It yields the protein CASSHATGGQETQYF. The whole variable domain, filled in from reference TRBV5-5 and TRBJ2-5, reads DAGVTQSPTHLIKTRGQQVTLRCSPISGHKSVSWYQQVLGQGPQFIFQYYEKEERGRGNFPDRFSARQFPNYSSELNVNALLLGDSALYLCASSHATGGQETQYFGPGTRLLVL.